This TCR beta chain was identified during a study of T cell responses to AZD1222 COVID-19 vaccine. Study-wide results and caveats: Without day 14 samples, only post-peak T cell repertoires were studied. Spike was spanned by vaccine-associated CD4 TCRs, which were dominant at 160-218 and 743-854. Donors were mostly white British, more females; clonal diversity possibly underestimated.

Looked up from germline, CDR1 is SGHTS and CDR2 is YDEGEE. The V and J ends lost 5 bases and 4 bases respectively, with 12 bases between them. The CDR3 has 13 amino acids. Repertoires were generated with immunoSEQ multiplex PCR, while TCRdb's copy carries only in-frame clones and drops some. Among 150,000 to 200,000 clones listed, about 89% were seen once. Comments on this clone: Its antigen is unknown.

This chain connects TRBV5-8 to TRBJ2-5; D not certain. The sequence was obtained from an adult in good health. The sequencing here drew on peripheral blood, taken on day 0 of AZD1222 vaccination. The CDR3 bases are TGTGCCAGCAGGTGGAATTCAGGAGAGACCCAGTACTTC. Translation: CASRWNSGETQYF. Using reference TRBV5-8 and TRBJ2-5 for the parts outside the CDR3, the full variable domain is EAGVTQSPTHLIKTRGQQATLRCSPISGHTSVYWYQQALGLGLQFLLWYDEGEERNRGNFPPRFSGRQFPNYSSELNVNALELEDSALYLCASRWNSGETQYFGPGTRLLVL.